Shown below are 30 T cell receptor beta chains from a single sample sequenced in a study of blood T cell repertoires in COVID-19. The method was immunoSEQ multiplex PCR; TCRdb's version includes in-frame clones alone and lacks a portion of them. Of approximately 350,000 clones in the sample, roughly 84% were seen once. Material for sequencing was PBMCs or T cells enriched from blood (not recorded which). These receptors were collected from a woman between 25 and 40 years old who had recovered from COVID-19.

This clone was seen a few times. The chain combines TRBV6-6 with TRBJ1-4; possible D gene TRBD1, 5 bases. The length of the CDR3 is 16 residues. The germline gives CDR1 MNHNY, CDR2 SVGAGI (reference sequence). Trimming stripped 6 bases from V and 1 base from J, with 15 bases between. CDR3: CASSSLVRGTNEKLFF. CDR3 in DNA: TGTGCCAGCAGCTCTCTTGTTAGGGGAACTAATGAAAAACTGTTTTTT.

This clone was picked up one time. This chain links TRBV25-1 with TRBJ1-1; perhaps TRBD1 as D (6 bases). From germline, CDR1 is MGHDK and CDR2 SYGVNS. CDR3 size: 15 residues. With 2 bases removed from V and 4 bases from J, the gap between germline ends came to 14 bases. The CDR3 loop reads CASSEGGATATEAFF. The CDR3 DNA is TGTGCCAGCAGTGAAGGGGGCGCAACTGCCACTGAAGCTTTCTTT. The full variable domain, with the rest looked up from reference TRBV25-1 and TRBJ1-1, is EADIYQTPRYLVIGTGKKITLECSQTMGHDKMYWYQQDPGMELHLIHYSYGVNSTEKGDLSSESTVSRIRTEHFPLTLESARPSHTSQYLCASSEGGATATEAFFGQGTRLTVV.

V usage is TRBV3-1 (or the pseudogene TRBV3-2) and J usage is TRBJ1-5; D might be TRBD1 (5 bases). This CDR3 spans 15 amino acids. The V gene's germline CDR1 is LGHDT and CDR2 YNNKEL (reference sequence). The V end lost 2 bases, the J end lost 0 bases, and 8 bases lay between the germline ends. The CDR3 protein is CASSQRGYSNQPQHF. In DNA, the CDR3 is TGTGCCAGCAGCCAACGGGGGTATAGCAATCAGCCCCAGCATTTT.

The V call is TRBV11-2, the J call TRBJ2-1, with TRBD1 matching over 8 bases. Germline values: CDR1 SGHAT, CDR2 FQNNGV. The CDR3 loop spans 15 amino acids. V lost 3 bases to trimming and J lost 7 bases; unmatched junction nucleotides: 8. The CDR3 region is CASSFWTGTANEQFF. As DNA, the CDR3 is TGTGCCAGCAGCTTCTGGACAGGGACGGCTAATGAGCAGTTCTTC.

Comments on this clone: The identical CDR3 is also encoded by other nucleotide sequences in the sample. The V call is TRBV9, the J call TRBJ2-1; D is perhaps TRBD1 (5 bases). V dropped 0 bases and J dropped 4 bases, with 11 bases sitting between them. The CDR3 covers 15 residues. Per germline, CDR1 SGDLS and CDR2 YYNGEE. The CDR3 sequence: CASSVEGFGYNEQFF. The CDR3 DNA reads TGTGCCAGCAGCGTAGAGGGGTTTGGTTACAATGAGCAGTTCTTC.

The chain combines TRBV7-3 with TRBJ1-1; the D is unclear. The CDR3 spans 14 residues. Germline lookup yields CDR1 SGHTA and CDR2 FQGTGA. V was clipped by 6 bases and J by 1 base, with 12 bases between them. CDR3 sequence (DNA): TGTGCCAGCAGTTCGAGTCCGGGGAACACTGAAGCTTTCTTT. Residues: CASSSSPGNTEAFF.

V is TRBV9 and J is TRBJ1-1, with 7 bases fitting TRBD1. Trimming removed 3 bases from V and 4 bases from J; junction bases left unmatched: 3. CDR3 size: 13 residues. Germline V gene lookup returns CDR1 SGDLS and CDR2 YYNGEE. Written as DNA, the CDR3 is TGTGCCAGCAGCGAATGGGACAGCACTGAAGCTTTCTTT. Its protein product is CASSEWDSTEAFF.

This clone was picked up one time. The chain links TRBV5-1 to TRBJ1-3; a possible D gene is TRBD1 (5 bases). The CDR3 loop spans 15 amino acids. Germline assignment: CDR1 SGHRS and CDR2 YFSETQ. Trimming left V 0 bases short and J 1 base short, with 8 bases between. The CDR3 loop is CASSLGQPSGNTIYF. In nucleotides, the CDR3 is TGCGCCAGCAGCTTGGGACAGCCGTCTGGAAACACCATATATTTT. Full variable domain (missing parts from reference TRBV5-1 and TRBJ1-3): KAGVTQTPRYLIKTRGQQVTLSCSPISGHRSVSWYQQTPGQGLQFLFEYFSETQRNKGNFPGRFSGRQFSNSRSEMNVSTLELGDSALYLCASSLGQPSGNTIYFGEGSWLTVV.

The chain couples TRBV6-6 to TRBJ1-4; D not certain. CDR1 MNHNY and CDR2 SVGAGI come from the germline V gene (reference sequence). V lost 5 bases to trimming and J lost 3 bases, with 7 bases between them. This CDR3 is built from 13 residues. DNA of the CDR3: TGTGCCAGCAGTCCAGGCGCTAATGAAAAACTGTTTTTT. It yields the protein CASSPGANEKLFF.

The chain uses TRBV4-1 and TRBJ2-5; 11 positions match TRBD2. This CDR3 spans 16 amino acids. The germline V gene encodes CDR1 MGHRA and CDR2 YSYEKL. The trim removed 3 bases at V and 5 bases at J, leaving 8 bases unmatched. The CDR3 nucleotides are TGCGCCAGCAGCCACACTAGCGGGAGTAACTGGGAGACCCAGTACTTC. Translated, it gives CASSHTSGSNWETQYF.

The V call is TRBV5-5, the J call TRBJ2-1; weak D call: TRBD2 (5 bases). The CDR3 has 14 amino acids. Germline values: CDR1 SGHKS, CDR2 YYEKEE (reference sequence). V lost 4 bases and J lost 0, with 8 bases in between. CDR3 nucleotide sequence: TGTGCCAGCAGCGCAAGCGGCTCCTACAATGAGCAGTTCTTC. Encoded protein: CASSASGSYNEQFF.

This chain connects TRBV10-3 to TRBJ1-1; D possibly corresponds to TRBD1 (6 bases). Germline values: CDR1 ENHRY, CDR2 SYGVKD. V was pared by 6 bases and J by 2 bases, with 13 bases between. The CDR3 is made up of 14 amino acids. Here the CDR3 reads CAIRVTGLNTEAFF. CDR3 DNA sequence: TGTGCCATCAGGGTGACAGGACTTAACACTGAAGCTTTCTTT.

The chain has TRBV11-2 and TRBJ2-3, with 8 bases aligning to TRBD2. J was trimmed by 2 bases and V by 3 bases; bases with no gene match: 7. CDR1 is SGHAT and CDR2 is FQNNGV in the germline V gene. CDR3 length equals 16 residues. The chain's CDR3 is CASSFMLAGYTDTQYF. The CDR3 region has the DNA TGTGCCAGCAGCTTTATGTTAGCGGGATACACAGATACGCAGTATTTT. The entire variable domain, with the rest obtained from reference TRBV11-2 and TRBJ2-3, is as follows: EAGVAQSPRYKIIEKRQSVAFWCNPISGHATLYWYQQILGQGPKLLIQFQNNGVVDDSQLPKDRFSAERLKGVDSTLKIQPAKLEDSAVYLCASSFMLAGYTDTQYFGPGTRLTVL.

This clone was observed a handful of times. V and J are TRBV10-3 and TRBJ2-1; 12 bases agree with TRBD2. J was trimmed by 0 bases and V by 6 bases; bases with no gene match: 3. The CDR3 loop spans 16 amino acids. CDR1 ENHRY and CDR2 SYGVKD come from the germline V gene. The CDR3 is CAISKTSGGSYNEQFF. CDR3 DNA sequence: TGTGCCATCAGCAAGACTAGCGGGGGCTCCTACAATGAGCAGTTCTTC.

The chain combines TRBV7-8 with TRBJ2-7; 12 positions match TRBD2. This CDR3 spans 15 amino acids. The junction had 5 bases not matched to a gene; V was cut back by 4 bases and J by 4 bases. Germline values: CDR1 SGHVS, CDR2 FQNEAQ. This CDR3 reads CASSSRLAGVYEQYF. As DNA, the CDR3 is TGTGCCAGCAGCTCCCGACTAGCGGGAGTGTACGAGCAGTACTTC.

A single count supports this clone. CDR3 sequence reads: CAIRPGQGLSEAFF. CDR3 DNA: TGTGCCATCAGACCGGGACAGGGCCTTTCTGAAGCTTTCTTT. This rearrangement joins TRBV10-3 to TRBJ1-1; 9 positions agree with TRBD1. The junction had 8 bases not matched to a gene; V was cut back by 6 bases and J by 6 bases. This CDR3 contains 14 residues. The germline CDR1 and CDR2 sequences are ENHRY and SYGVKD.

The chain carries TRBV6-4 and TRBJ2-7, with TRBD2 identical over 9 bases. Trimming at V came to 4 bases and at J to 3 bases, leaving 10 bases not matched to a gene. CDR3 length: 16 amino acids. Germline CDR1 MRHNA, CDR2 SNTAGT. CDR3 amino acids: CASSGRVLAGNYEQYF. In DNA, the CDR3 is TGTGCCAGCAGTGGCCGGGTCCTAGCGGGGAACTACGAGCAGTACTTC.

A single count supports this clone. This rearrangement joins TRBV3-1 (or the pseudogene TRBV3-2) to TRBJ1-2; D uncertain. The V gene's germline CDR1 is LGHDT and CDR2 YNNKEL (reference sequence). CDR3 length: 15 amino acids. Trimming cost V 0 bases and J 4 bases, with 12 bases left between them. The CDR3 DNA is TGTGCCAGCAGCCAAGACTTTCAGAACCCCTATGGCTACACCTTC. It codes for CASSQDFQNPYGYTF.

Remarks on this clone: The junction does not match germline at one end; this may be a read error. The gene calls are TRBV3-1 (or the pseudogene TRBV3-2) and TRBJ1-1, with a weak D call TRBD1 (5 bases). Germline V gene sequence: CDR1 LGHDT, CDR2 YNNKEL (reference sequence). There are 13 residues in the CDR3. CDR3 DNA sequence: TGTGCCAGCAGACAAGGGGCTTCCGTTGAAGCTTTCTTT. Its translation: CASRQGASVEAFF.

The chain carries TRBV15 and TRBJ1-1, with TRBD1 identical over 7 bases. The CDR3 has 14 residues. Trimming cost V 4 bases and J 0 bases; bases outside gene matches: 2. CDR1 and CDR2 from the germline V gene are LNHNV and YYDKDF (reference sequence). CDR3 in amino acids: CATSTRGMNTEAFF. CDR3 in DNA: TGTGCCACCAGCACCAGGGGGATGAACACTGAAGCTTTCTTT.

The chain has TRBV3-1 (or the pseudogene TRBV3-2) and TRBJ2-1; the match to TRBD2 covers 8 bases. The CDR3 spans 15 residues. With V trimmed by 4 bases and J by 6 bases, 8 bases remained unmatched. In germline, CDR1 is LGHDT, CDR2 YNNKEL (reference sequence). CDR3 protein: CASSPPSSGSNEQFF. The DNA for the CDR3 is TGTGCCAGCAGCCCCCCGTCTAGCGGGTCCAATGAGCAGTTCTTC.

This chain uses TRBV7-2 with TRBJ1-2, with D unresolved. The V gene lost 3 bases and the J gene lost 8 bases, with 10 bases spanning the gap. The CDR3 is made up of 12 amino acids. Germline V lookup: CDR1 SGHTA, CDR2 FQGNSA. The CDR3 spells CASSLYKEGYTF. For the CDR3, the DNA is TGTGCCAGCAGCTTGTACAAGGAGGGCTACACCTTC. Filled out from reference TRBV7-2 and TRBJ1-2, the complete variable domain reads GAGVSQSPSNKVTEKGKDVELRCDPISGHTALYWYRQSLGQGLEFLIYFQGNSAPDKSGLPSDRFSAERTGGSVSTLTIQRTQQEDSAVYLCASSLYKEGYTFGSGTRLTVV.

This clone was found once. V is TRBV29-1 and J is TRBJ2-7, with D perhaps TRBD2 (6 bases). The germline V gene has CDR1 SQVTM and CDR2 ANQGSEA. The V end was cut by 4 bases, the J end by 7 bases, with 14 bases between. This CDR3 has 12 amino acids. CDR3: CSVGVWGREQYF. CDR3 coding DNA: TGCAGCGTTGGGGTTTGGGGGAGGGAGCAGTACTTC.

V usage is TRBV27 and J usage is TRBJ1-2, with 7 bases identical to TRBD1. Germline CDR1 is MNHEY and CDR2 is SMNVEV (reference sequence). The CDR3 consists of 13 residues. After removal of 6 bases from V and 6 bases from J, the junction contained 7 bases not matched to a gene. CDR3 in DNA: TGTGCCAGCAGACCAACAGGGGTGGATGGCTACACCTTC. Its protein product is CASRPTGVDGYTF.

J is TRBJ1-1 and V is TRBV11-2, with D maybe TRBD1 (5 bases). Deletions cut 6 bases from V and 2 bases from J, with 13 bases between. The CDR3 is 14 residues long. Germline V gene data show CDR1 as SGHAT and CDR2 as FQNNGV. The CDR3 loop is CASSYTGQNTEAFF. CDR3 DNA sequence: TGTGCCAGCAGTTATACAGGCCAAAACACTGAAGCTTTCTTT.

V is TRBV19 and J is TRBJ1-5; D possibly corresponds to TRBD1 (6 bases). Trimming shortened V by 4 bases and J by 7 bases, and 11 bases separated the two germline ends. The germline V gene has CDR1 LNHDA and CDR2 SQIVND (reference sequence). The CDR3 sequence is 13 residues long. CDR3 in DNA: TGTGCCAGTAGTACGGGGCAGGGGCAGCCCCAGCATTTT. Its protein product is CASSTGQGQPQHF.

This rearrangement joins TRBV11-2 to TRBJ2-3; D might be TRBD1 (6 bases). The CDR3 runs to 15 residues. Germline assignment: CDR1 SGHAT and CDR2 FQNNGV. Trimming shortened V by 5 bases and J by 1 base, and 13 bases separated the two germline ends. Here the CDR3 DNA reads TGTGCCAGCAGCACCTTCTGGGGGCGCACAGATACGCAGTATTTT. The encoded protein is CASSTFWGRTDTQYF.

The chain joins TRBV2 to TRBJ1-2; 7 positions agree with TRBD1. The CDR3 contains 15 residues. Germline V gene lookup returns CDR1 SNHLY and CDR2 FYNNEI. With 3 bases clipped from V and 0 bases from J, the junction kept 4 bases outside the gene matches. The CDR3 loop is CASSDLTGSNYGYTF. The CDR3 DNA follows: TGTGCCAGCAGTGACCTGACAGGGTCTAACTATGGCTACACCTTC.

The V and J genes are TRBV2 and TRBJ2-1; TRBD2 might be the D (6 bases). The CDR3 totals 13 residues. The germline V gene has CDR1 SNHLY and CDR2 FYNNEI. The germline V and J ends were trimmed by 7 bases and 4 bases, with 11 bases remaining between them. The CDR3 DNA sequence: TGTGCCAGCACTTTAGCGGCATACAATGAGCAGTTCTTC. Translating gives CASTLAAYNEQFF.

The chain joins TRBV28 to TRBJ1-5; D may be TRBD1 (5 bases). The CDR3 extends over 14 amino acids. Germline loops: CDR1 MDHEN, CDR2 SYDVKM. Trimming removed 6 bases from V and 5 bases from J, with 14 bases in between. The CDR3 DNA sequence: TGTGCCAGCAGGATTACAGGAAGCGATCAGCCCCAGCATTTT. Protein: CASRITGSDQPQHF.